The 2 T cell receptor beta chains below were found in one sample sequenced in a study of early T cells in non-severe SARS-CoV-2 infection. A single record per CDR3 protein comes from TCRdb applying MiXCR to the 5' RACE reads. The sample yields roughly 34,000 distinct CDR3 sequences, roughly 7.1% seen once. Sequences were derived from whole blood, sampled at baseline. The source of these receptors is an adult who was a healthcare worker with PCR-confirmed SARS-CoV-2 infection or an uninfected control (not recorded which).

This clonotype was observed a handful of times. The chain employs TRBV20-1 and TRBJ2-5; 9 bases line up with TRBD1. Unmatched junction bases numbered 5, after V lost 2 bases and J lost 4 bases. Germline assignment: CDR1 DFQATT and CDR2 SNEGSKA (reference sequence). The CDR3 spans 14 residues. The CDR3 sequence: CSARIWDRAETQYF. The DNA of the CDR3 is TGCAGTGCTAGAATCTGGGACAGGGCAGAGACCCAGTACTTC.

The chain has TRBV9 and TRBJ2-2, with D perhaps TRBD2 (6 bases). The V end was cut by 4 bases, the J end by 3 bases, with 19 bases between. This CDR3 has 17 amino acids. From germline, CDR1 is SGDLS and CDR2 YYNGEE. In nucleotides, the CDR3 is TGTGCCAGCAGCCTCCGAGCGGGCCTCGATTACACCGGGGAGCTGTTTTTT. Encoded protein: CASSLRAGLDYTGELFF.